The 18 T cell receptor beta chains below were found in one sample sequenced in a study of identical twins. One entry per CDR3 protein results from TCRdb running MiXCR on the 5' RACE reads. The table shows about 260,000 distinct CDR3 sequences, with around 7% occurring only once. The sample also formed part of further work on yellow fever vaccine responses in identical twins.

Source material: memory (CD45RO+) T cells sorted from blood. Receptors originate from a woman aged 18-29 years in good health.

This sequence joins TRBV6-5 and TRBJ2-4; 7 bases agree with TRBD1. With V trimmed by 4 bases and J by 0 bases, 6 bases remained unmatched. The CDR3 totals 16 residues. Germline values: CDR1 MNHEY, CDR2 SVGAGI. CDR3 protein: CASSLDRKLAKNIQYF. CDR3 nucleotide sequence: TGTGCCAGCAGTTTGGACAGGAAACTAGCCAAAAACATTCAGTACTTC.

CDR3 amino acids: CASSEGTVLGSGANVLTF. The DNA for the CDR3 is TGTGCCAGCAGTGAGGGGACAGTCTTGGGCTCTGGGGCCAACGTCCTGACTTTC. The gene calls are TRBV2 and TRBJ2-6, with TRBD1 matching over 7 bases. This CDR3 is 18 amino acids long. With 3 bases clipped from V and 0 bases from J, the junction kept 8 bases outside the gene matches. Germline values: CDR1 SNHLY, CDR2 FYNNEI.

This clonotype occurred many times. This chain links TRBV3-1 with TRBJ2-4; D gene unclear. V was trimmed by 4 bases and J by 8 bases, leaving 9 bases between them. Per germline, CDR1 LGHDT and CDR2 YNNKEL (reference sequence). This CDR3 has 12 residues. CDR3 nucleotide sequence: TGTGCCAGCAGCCGGGTGCCGGACATTCAGTACTTC. As protein: CASSRVPDIQYF.

In its sample, this clonotype was seen a few times. The chain joins TRBV24-1 to TRBJ2-1; D perhaps matches TRBD2 (7 bases). The germline V gene has CDR1 KGHDR and CDR2 SFDVKD. CDR3 length: 13 residues. Trimming pared 7 bases from V and 2 bases from J, leaving 8 bases between. Here the CDR3 reads CATRGGPYNEQFF. DNA of the CDR3: TGTGCCACCAGGGGGGGGCCCTACAATGAGCAGTTCTTC.

The V gene is TRBV7-8, the J gene TRBJ2-2; D gene unclear. CDR1 SGHVS and CDR2 FQNEAQ come from the germline V gene. The V gene lost 1 base and the J gene lost 0 bases, with 12 bases spanning the gap. The CDR3 sequence is 17 residues long. CDR3 amino acids: CASSLDSSAANTGELFF. DNA for the CDR3: TGTGCCAGCAGCTTAGATAGTTCGGCGGCGAACACCGGGGAGCTGTTTTTT. Together with reference TRBV7-8 and TRBJ2-2, the CDR3 gives the full variable domain: GAGVSQSPRYKVAKRGQDVALRCDPISGHVSLFWYQQALGQGPEFLTYFQNEAQLDKSGLPSDRFFAERPEGSVSTLKIQRTQQEDSAVYLCASSLDSSAANTGELFFGEGSRLTVL.

This clonotype was seen a handful of times. V gene TRBV20-1 combines with J gene TRBJ2-1; tentative D call: TRBD2 (5 bases). Trimming cost V 6 bases and J 0 bases, with 12 bases left between them. There are 14 residues in the CDR3. Germline CDR1 is DFQATT and CDR2 is SNEGSKA (reference sequence). CDR3 DNA: TGCAGTGCCGGGCCGGGGAGCTCCTACAATGAGCAGTTCTTC. This translates into CSAGPGSSYNEQFF.

The chain carries TRBV14 and TRBJ2-6; unclear D gene. The germline gives CDR1 SGHDN, CDR2 FVKESK. The CDR3 length is 17 residues. Trimming cost V 4 bases and J 0 bases, with 13 bases left between them. The CDR3 DNA follows: TGTGCCAGCAGCCCTGGTCTGGGTGCCTCTGGGGCCAACGTCCTGACTTTC. Translation: CASSPGLGASGANVLTF.

This clonotype has at least ten counts. V usage is TRBV12-3 or TRBV12-4 and J usage is TRBJ1-4; TRBD1 might be the D (6 bases). This CDR3 contains 15 residues. Between the trimmed V and J ends, which lost 5 bases and 3 bases, there was a span of 13 bases. For the CDR3, the DNA is TGTGCCAGCAGTCCCCTCAGGGGCTCTAATGAAAAACTGTTTTTT. Translation: CASSPLRGSNEKLFF.

The sample holds many counts of this clonotype. J is TRBJ2-3 and V is TRBV24-1, with TRBD1 matching 9 bases. Trimming cost V 10 bases and J 6 bases; bases outside gene matches: 4. The CDR3 sequence is 12 residues long. CDR1 and CDR2 from the germline V gene are KGHDR and SFDVKD. CDR3 sequence (DNA): TGTGCCACGGGAGACAGGGGGGATACGCAGTATTTT. Protein: CATGDRGDTQYF.

The chain is built from TRBV12-5 and TRBJ2-2, with TRBD1 matching 7 bases. CDR3 length equals 17 residues. Germline lookup yields CDR1 LGHNT and CDR2 FRNRAP. The J segment lost 0 bases and the V segment lost 5 bases, leaving 9 bases of the junction unmatched. CDR3 sequence: CASGKDRAPSNTGELFF. In nucleotides, the CDR3 is TGTGCTAGTGGTAAAGACAGGGCCCCTTCGAACACCGGGGAGCTGTTTTTT. Full variable domain (outside the CDR3, taken from reference TRBV12-5 and TRBJ2-2): DARVTQTPRHKVTEMGQEVTMRCQPILGHNTVFWYRQTMMQGLELLAYFRNRAPLDDSGMPKDRFSAEMPDATLATLKIQPSEPRDSAVYFCASGKDRAPSNTGELFFGEGSRLTVL.

This chain links TRBV20-1 with TRBJ1-5, with TRBD1 identical over 8 bases. CDR1 and CDR2 from the germline V gene are DFQATT and SNEGSKA (reference sequence). This CDR3 is 15 amino acids long. Trimming took 6 bases from V and 3 from J; bases not matched to a gene: 10. The DNA of the CDR3 is TGCAGTGCGACACTAGGACAGGGACCCAATCAGCCCCAGCATTTT. The encoded protein is CSATLGQGPNQPQHF.

This clonotype was picked up a small number of times. The CDR3 DNA follows: TGTGCCAGCTCACCAGACAGTCAAGAGACCCAGTACTTC. Translated, it gives CASSPDSQETQYF. The rearrangement links TRBV18 to TRBJ2-5; D is possibly TRBD1 (5 bases). Per germline, CDR1 KGHSH and CDR2 LQKENI. Between the trimmed V and J ends, which lost 2 bases and 2 bases, there was a span of 6 bases. The CDR3 covers 13 residues. Combining the CDR3 with reference TRBV18 and TRBJ2-5 gives the whole variable domain NAGVMQNPRHLVRRRGQEARLRCSPMKGHSHVYWYRQLPEEGLKFMVYLQKENIIDESGMPKERFSAEFPKEGPSILRIQQVVRGDSAAYFCASSPDSQETQYFGPGTRLLVL.

This clonotype has at least ten counts. V gene TRBV4-1 combines with J gene TRBJ2-1; D is unclear. V was shortened by 2 bases and J by 7 bases, with 21 bases between the two germline ends. This CDR3 region has 17 residues. Germline V lookup: CDR1 MGHRA, CDR2 YSYEKL. The CDR3 DNA is TGCGCCAGCAGCCAATTGGATATGGGATTCGAAAGGAATGAGCAGTTCTTC. It is translated as CASSQLDMGFERNEQFF.

This clonotype was counted a few times. V usage is TRBV5-1 and J usage is TRBJ1-6; no reliable D call. V lost 2 bases and J 7 bases, leaving 10 bases between the germline ends. Per germline, CDR1 SGHRS and CDR2 YFSETQ. The CDR3 length is 14 residues. The CDR3 DNA follows: TGCGCCAGCAGCTTCCGCGGGGAAAATTCACCCCTCCACTTT. Translation gives CASSFRGENSPLHF.

The V call is TRBV10-2, the J call TRBJ2-3, with D possibly matching TRBD1 (6 bases). This CDR3 contains 15 residues. Germline CDR1 reads WSHSY; CDR2 reads SAAADI. The V gene lost 3 bases and the J gene lost 6 bases, with 16 bases spanning the gap. The CDR3 loop reads CASSDYRAVGDTQYF. CDR3 in DNA: TGCGCCAGCAGTGATTACAGGGCGGTCGGGGATACGCAGTATTTT.

This clonotype was seen many times. This sequence joins TRBV7-8 and TRBJ2-2, with a weak D call TRBD2 (7 bases). CDR3 length: 16 residues. Looked up from germline, CDR1 is SGHVS and CDR2 is FQNEAQ. The V end lost 5 bases, the J end lost 2 bases, and 15 bases lay between the germline ends. The CDR3 bases are TGTGCCAGCAGCCCAAGGGGGGGACTAAACACCGGGGAGCTGTTTTTT. Its protein is CASSPRGGLNTGELFF.

The chain links TRBV7-6 to TRBJ2-5; possible D gene TRBD2, 6 bases. Germline V gene lookup returns CDR1 SGHVS and CDR2 FNYEAQ. Trimming stripped 1 base from V and 2 bases from J, with 11 bases between. The CDR3 totals 15 residues. The CDR3 region has the DNA TGTGCCAGCAGCTTAGTGGGACTTCCACAAGAGACCCAGTACTTC. This translates into CASSLVGLPQETQYF. Full variable domain (missing parts from reference TRBV7-6 and TRBJ2-5): GAGVSQSPRYKVTKRGQDVALRCDPISGHVSLYWYRQALGQGPEFLTYFNYEAQQDKSGLPNDRFSAERPEGSISTLTIQRTEQRDSAMYRCASSLVGLPQETQYFGPGTRLLVL.

The V and J genes are TRBV11-3 and TRBJ2-5, with TRBD1 matching over 7 bases. The CDR3 has 15 amino acids. Germline CDR1 is SGHNT and CDR2 is YENEEA. Unmatched junction bases numbered 5, after V lost 1 base and J lost 3 bases. The chain's CDR3 is CASSLAGTVKETQYF. In DNA form, the CDR3 reads TGTGCCAGCAGCTTAGCGGGGACAGTGAAAGAGACCCAGTACTTC. Supplemented by reference TRBV11-3 and TRBJ2-5, the full variable domain reads EAGVVQSPRYKIIEKKQPVAFWCNPISGHNTLYWYLQNLGQGPELLIRYENEEAVDDSQLPKDRFSAERLKGVDSTLKIQPAELGDSAVYLCASSLAGTVKETQYFGPGTRLLVL.